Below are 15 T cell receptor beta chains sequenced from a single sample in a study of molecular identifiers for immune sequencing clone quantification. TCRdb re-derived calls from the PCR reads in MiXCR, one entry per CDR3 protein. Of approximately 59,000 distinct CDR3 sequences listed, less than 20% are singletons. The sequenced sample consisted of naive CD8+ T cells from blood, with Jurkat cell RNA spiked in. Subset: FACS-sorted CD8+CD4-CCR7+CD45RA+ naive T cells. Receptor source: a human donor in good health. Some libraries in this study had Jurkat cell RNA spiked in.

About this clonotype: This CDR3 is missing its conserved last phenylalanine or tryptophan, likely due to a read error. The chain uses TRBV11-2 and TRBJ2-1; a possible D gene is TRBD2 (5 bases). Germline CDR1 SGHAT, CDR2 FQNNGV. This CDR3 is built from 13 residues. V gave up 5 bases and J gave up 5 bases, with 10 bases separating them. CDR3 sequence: CASSRLTNNEQFS. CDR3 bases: TGTGCCAGCAGCCGATTGACTAACAATGAGCAGTTCTCC.

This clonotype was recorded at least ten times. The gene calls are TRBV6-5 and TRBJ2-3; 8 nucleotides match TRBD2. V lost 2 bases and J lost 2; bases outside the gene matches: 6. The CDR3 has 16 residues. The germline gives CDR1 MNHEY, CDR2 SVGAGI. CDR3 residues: CASSYEGAGDTDTQYF. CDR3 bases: TGTGCCAGCAGTTACGAAGGAGCGGGGGACACAGATACGCAGTATTTT.

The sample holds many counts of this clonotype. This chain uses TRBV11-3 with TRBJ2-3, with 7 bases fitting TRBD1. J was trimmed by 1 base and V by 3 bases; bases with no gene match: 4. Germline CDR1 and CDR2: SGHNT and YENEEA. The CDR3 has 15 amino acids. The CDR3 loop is CASSFYRGGTDTQYF. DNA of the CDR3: TGTGCCAGCAGCTTCTACAGGGGTGGCACAGATACGCAGTATTTT.

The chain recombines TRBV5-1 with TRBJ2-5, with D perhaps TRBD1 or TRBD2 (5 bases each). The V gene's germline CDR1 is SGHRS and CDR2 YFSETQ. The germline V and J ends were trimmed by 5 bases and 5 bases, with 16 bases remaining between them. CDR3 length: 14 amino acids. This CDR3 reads CASRGDASWETQYF. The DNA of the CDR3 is TGCGCCAGCAGAGGGGACGCTAGCTGGGAGACCCAGTACTTC.

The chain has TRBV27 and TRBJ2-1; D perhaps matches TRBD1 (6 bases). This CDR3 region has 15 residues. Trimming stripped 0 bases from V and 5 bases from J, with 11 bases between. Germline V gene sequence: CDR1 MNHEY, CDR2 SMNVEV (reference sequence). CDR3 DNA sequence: TGTGCCAGCAGTTTATCTCGGCAGGGGAACAATGAGCAGTTCTTC. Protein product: CASSLSRQGNNEQFF.

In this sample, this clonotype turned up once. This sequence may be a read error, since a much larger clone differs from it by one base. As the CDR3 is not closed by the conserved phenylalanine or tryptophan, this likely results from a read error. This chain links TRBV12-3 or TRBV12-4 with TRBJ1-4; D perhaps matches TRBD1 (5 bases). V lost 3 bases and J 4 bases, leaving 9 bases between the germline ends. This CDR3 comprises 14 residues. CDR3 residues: CASSFQGFNEKLFL. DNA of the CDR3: TGTGCCAGCAGTTTTCAGGGCTTTAATGAAAAACTGTTTCTT.

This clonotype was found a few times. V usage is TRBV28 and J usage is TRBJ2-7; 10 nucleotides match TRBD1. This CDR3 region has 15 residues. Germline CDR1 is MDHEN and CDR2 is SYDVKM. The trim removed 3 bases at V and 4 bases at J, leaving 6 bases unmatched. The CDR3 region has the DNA TGTGCCAGCAGTTTTCCCAGGGACAGGGGTTACGAGCAGTACTTC. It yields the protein CASSFPRDRGYEQYF.

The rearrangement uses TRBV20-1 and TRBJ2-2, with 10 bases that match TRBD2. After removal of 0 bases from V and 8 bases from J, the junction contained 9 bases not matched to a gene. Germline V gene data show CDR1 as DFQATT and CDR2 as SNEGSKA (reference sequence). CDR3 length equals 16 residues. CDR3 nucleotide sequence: TGCAGTGCTAGAGATTCTAGCGGGAGTACTATAGGGGAGCTGTTTTTT. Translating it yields CSARDSSGSTIGELFF.

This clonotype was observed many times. Here the CDR3 reads CASSPATSNEQYF. Written as DNA, the CDR3 is TGTGCCAGCAGCCCTGCGACTAGCAACGAGCAGTACTTC. The chain links TRBV7-9 to TRBJ2-7; TRBD2 matches at 7 bases. Per germline, CDR1 SEHNR and CDR2 FQNEAQ (reference sequence). After removal of 5 bases from V and 5 bases from J, the junction contained 6 bases not matched to a gene. This CDR3 has 13 amino acids. The full variable domain, with the rest looked up from reference TRBV7-9 and TRBJ2-7, is DTGVSQNPRHKITKRGQNVTFRCDPISEHNRLYWYRQTLGQGPEFLTYFQNEAQLEKSRLLSDRFSAERPKGSFSTLEIQRTEQGDSAMYLCASSPATSNEQYFGPGTRLTVT.

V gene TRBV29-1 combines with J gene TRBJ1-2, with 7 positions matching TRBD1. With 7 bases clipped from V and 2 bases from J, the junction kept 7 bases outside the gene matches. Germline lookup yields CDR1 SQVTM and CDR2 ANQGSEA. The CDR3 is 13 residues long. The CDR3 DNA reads TGCAGCGCCGACAGGGTATCAAACTATGGCTACACCTTC. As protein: CSADRVSNYGYTF.

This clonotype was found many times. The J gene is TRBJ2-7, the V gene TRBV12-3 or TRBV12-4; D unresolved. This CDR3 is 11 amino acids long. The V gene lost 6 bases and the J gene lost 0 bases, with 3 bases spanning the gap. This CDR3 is CASSNSYEQYF. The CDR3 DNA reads TGTGCCAGCAGCAACTCCTACGAGCAGTACTTC.

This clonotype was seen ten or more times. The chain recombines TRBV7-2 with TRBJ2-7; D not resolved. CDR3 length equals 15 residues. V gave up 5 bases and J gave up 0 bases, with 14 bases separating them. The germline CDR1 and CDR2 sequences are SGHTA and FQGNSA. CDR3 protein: CASSPFGSLSYEQYF. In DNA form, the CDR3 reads TGTGCCAGCAGCCCCTTCGGCAGCCTCTCCTACGAGCAGTACTTC.

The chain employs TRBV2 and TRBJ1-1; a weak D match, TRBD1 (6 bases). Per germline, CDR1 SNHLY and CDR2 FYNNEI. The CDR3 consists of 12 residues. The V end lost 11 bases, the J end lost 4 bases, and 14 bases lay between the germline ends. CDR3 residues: CAGVGGITEAFF. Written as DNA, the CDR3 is TGTGCCGGTGTAGGGGGGATCACTGAAGCTTTCTTT.

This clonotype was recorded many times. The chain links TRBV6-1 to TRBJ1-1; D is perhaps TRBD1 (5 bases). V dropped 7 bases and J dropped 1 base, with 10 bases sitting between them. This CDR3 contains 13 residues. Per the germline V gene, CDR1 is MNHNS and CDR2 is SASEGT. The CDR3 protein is CASTPGRNTEAFF. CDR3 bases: TGTGCCAGCACCCCAGGGAGGAACACTGAAGCTTTCTTT.

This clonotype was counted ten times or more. In DNA, the CDR3 is TGCGCCAGCAGCCAAGATCGAGGCCCCTACAATGAGCAGTTCTTC. This translates into CASSQDRGPYNEQFF. V gene TRBV4-3 combines with J gene TRBJ2-1; D uncertain. With 0 bases removed from V and 2 bases from J, the gap between germline ends came to 8 bases. Germline V gene data show CDR1 as LGHNA and CDR2 as YSLEER. This CDR3 contains 15 residues.